This T cell receptor (beta chain) stems from a study of post-analysis software for immune sequencing data. General study results and limits: F measure grouped same-batch samples tightly together. Compared with controls, patients had more of five TRBV segments, including TRBV5-6, TRBV5-1 and TRBV20-1. For normalized Chao1 diversity, multiple sclerosis patients scored significantly lower than controls did.

This clonotype has a handful of counts. The antigen is not known. This CDR3 comprises 13 residues. The germline V gene encodes CDR1 DFQATT and CDR2 SNEGSKA (reference sequence). V was clipped by 3 bases and J by 4 bases, with 12 bases between them. Unique molecular identifiers tagged the TCR beta cDNA libraries. Roughly 500,000 cDNA molecules were obtained per 1 to 10 million input T cells. TCRdb independently ran MiXCR on the PCR reads; one entry per CDR3 protein. The table lists 550,000 to 700,000 distinct CDR3 sequences, around 40% of them singletons. The clonotype comes from a girl aged 10-17 years with multiple sclerosis. The gene calls are TRBV20-1 and TRBJ2-5; D possibly corresponds to TRBD2 (5 bases). What was sequenced was blood. In DNA form, the CDR3 reads TGCAGTGCTAGGGCCGTTGGGAGAGAGACCCAGTACTTC. It yields the protein CSARAVGRETQYF.